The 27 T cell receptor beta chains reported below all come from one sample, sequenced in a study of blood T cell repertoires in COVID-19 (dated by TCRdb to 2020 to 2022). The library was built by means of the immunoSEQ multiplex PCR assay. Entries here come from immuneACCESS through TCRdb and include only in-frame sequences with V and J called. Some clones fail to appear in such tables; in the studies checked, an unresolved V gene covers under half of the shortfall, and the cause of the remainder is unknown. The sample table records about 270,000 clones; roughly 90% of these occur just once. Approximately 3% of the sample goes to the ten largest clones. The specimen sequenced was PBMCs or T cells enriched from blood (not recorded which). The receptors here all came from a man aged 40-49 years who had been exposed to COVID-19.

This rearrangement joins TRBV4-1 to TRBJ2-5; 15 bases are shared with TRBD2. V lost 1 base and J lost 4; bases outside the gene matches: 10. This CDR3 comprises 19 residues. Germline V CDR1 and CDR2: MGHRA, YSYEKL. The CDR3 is CASSQVHWTSGREGETQYF. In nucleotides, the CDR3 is TGCGCCAGCAGCCAAGTGCATTGGACTAGCGGGAGGGAGGGAGAGACCCAGTACTTC.

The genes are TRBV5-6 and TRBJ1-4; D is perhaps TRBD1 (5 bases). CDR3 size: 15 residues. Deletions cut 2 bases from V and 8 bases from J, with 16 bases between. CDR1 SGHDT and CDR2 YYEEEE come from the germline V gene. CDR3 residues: CASSFSGGDREKLFF. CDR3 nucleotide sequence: TGTGCCAGCAGCTTTTCTGGGGGGGATAGAGAAAAACTGTTTTTT.

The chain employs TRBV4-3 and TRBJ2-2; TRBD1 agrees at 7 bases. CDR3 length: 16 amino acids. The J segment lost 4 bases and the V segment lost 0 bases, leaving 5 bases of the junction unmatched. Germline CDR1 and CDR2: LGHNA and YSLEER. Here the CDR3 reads CASSQDRGSGTGELFF. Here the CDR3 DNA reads TGCGCCAGCAGCCAAGACAGGGGGTCGGGCACCGGGGAGCTGTTTTTT.

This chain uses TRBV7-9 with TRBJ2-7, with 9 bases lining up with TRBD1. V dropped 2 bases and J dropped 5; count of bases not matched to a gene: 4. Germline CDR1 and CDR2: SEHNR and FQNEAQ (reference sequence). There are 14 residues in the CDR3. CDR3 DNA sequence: TGTGCCAGCAGCTTAACACGGGACAGGGACGAGCAGTACTTC. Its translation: CASSLTRDRDEQYF.

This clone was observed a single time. The CDR3 loop reads CASSVGQAGNTIYF. The CDR3 DNA follows: TGTGCCAGCAGCGTGGGACAGGCTGGAAACACCATATATTTT. The V gene is TRBV9, the J gene TRBJ1-3; 8 nucleotides match TRBD1. CDR1 SGDLS and CDR2 YYNGEE come from the germline V gene. V dropped 2 bases and J dropped 2; count of bases not matched to a gene: 0. The CDR3 contains 14 residues.

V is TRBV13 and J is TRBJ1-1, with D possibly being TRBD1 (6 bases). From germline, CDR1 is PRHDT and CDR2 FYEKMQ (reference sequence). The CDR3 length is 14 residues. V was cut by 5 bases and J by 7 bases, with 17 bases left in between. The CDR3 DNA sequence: TGTGCCAGCAGCCCCGGACAGACAACAGGTGAAGCTTTCTTT. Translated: CASSPGQTTGEAFF.

CDR3 residues: CASSFGGVSYEQYF. DNA for the CDR3: TGTGCCAGCAGCTTTGGGGGCGTTTCCTACGAGCAGTACTTC. The chain links TRBV5-4 to TRBJ2-7; D possibly corresponds to TRBD1 (6 bases). Trimming shortened V by 2 bases and J by 1 base, and 10 bases separated the two germline ends. CDR1 SGHNT and CDR2 YYREEE come from the germline V gene (reference sequence). This CDR3 comprises 14 residues.

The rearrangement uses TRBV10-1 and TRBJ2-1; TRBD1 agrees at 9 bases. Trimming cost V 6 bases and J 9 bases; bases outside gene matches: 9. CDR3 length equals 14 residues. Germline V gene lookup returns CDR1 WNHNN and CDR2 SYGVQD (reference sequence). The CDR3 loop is CASSEQGARIEQFF. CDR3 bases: TGCGCCAGCAGCGAACAGGGGGCGCGGATTGAGCAGTTCTTC.

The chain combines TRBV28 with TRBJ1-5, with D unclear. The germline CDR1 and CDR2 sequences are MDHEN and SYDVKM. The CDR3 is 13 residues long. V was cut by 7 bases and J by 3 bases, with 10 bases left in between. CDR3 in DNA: TGTGCCAGCACCCCTCGCGCCAATCAGCCCCAGCATTTT. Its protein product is CASTPRANQPQHF. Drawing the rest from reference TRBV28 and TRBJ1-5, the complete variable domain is DVKVTQSSRYLVKRTGEKVFLECVQDMDHENMFWYRQDPGLGLRLIYFSYDVKMKEKGDIPEGYSVSREKKERFSLILESASTNQTSMYLCASTPRANQPQHFGDGTRLSIL.

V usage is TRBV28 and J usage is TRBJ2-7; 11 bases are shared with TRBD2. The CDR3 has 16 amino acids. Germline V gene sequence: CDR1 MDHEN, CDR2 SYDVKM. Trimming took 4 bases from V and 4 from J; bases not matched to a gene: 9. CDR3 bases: TGTGCCAGCAGTTCTGTTAGGGGACTAGCGGTTTACGAGCAGTACTTC. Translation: CASSSVRGLAVYEQYF.

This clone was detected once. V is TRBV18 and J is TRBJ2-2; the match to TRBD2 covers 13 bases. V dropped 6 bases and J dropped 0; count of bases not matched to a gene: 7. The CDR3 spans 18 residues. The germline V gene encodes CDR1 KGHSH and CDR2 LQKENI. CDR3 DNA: TGTGCCAGCTCCCCGCGACTAGCGGGAGGAACGAACACCGGGGAGCTGTTTTTT. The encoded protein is CASSPRLAGGTNTGELFF.

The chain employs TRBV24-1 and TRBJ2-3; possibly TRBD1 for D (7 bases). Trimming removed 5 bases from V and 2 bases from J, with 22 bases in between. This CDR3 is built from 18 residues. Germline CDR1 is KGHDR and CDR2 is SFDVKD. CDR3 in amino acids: CATSALGRAGGNTDTQYF. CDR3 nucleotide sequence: TGTGCCACCAGTGCCCTAGGACGGGCAGGGGGGAACACAGATACGCAGTATTTT.

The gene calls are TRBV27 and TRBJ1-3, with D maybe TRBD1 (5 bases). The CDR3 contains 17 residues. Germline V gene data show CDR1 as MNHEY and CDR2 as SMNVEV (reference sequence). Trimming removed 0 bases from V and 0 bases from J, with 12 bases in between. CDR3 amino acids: CASSLSGGIASGNTIYF. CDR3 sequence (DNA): TGTGCCAGCAGTTTATCCGGGGGTATTGCCTCTGGAAACACCATATATTTT.

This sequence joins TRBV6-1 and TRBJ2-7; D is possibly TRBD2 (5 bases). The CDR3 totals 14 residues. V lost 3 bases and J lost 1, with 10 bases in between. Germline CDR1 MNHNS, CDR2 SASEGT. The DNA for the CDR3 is TGTGCCAGCAGTGAGAGGACTGGGTCCTACGAGCAGTACTTC. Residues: CASSERTGSYEQYF.

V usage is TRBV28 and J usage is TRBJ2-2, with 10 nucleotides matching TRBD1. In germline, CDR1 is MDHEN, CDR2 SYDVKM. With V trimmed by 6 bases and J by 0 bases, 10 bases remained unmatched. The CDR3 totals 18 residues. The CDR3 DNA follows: TGTGCCAGCAGCCCGGGACAGGGGCTCACAGCGAACACCGGGGAGCTGTTTTTT. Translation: CASSPGQGLTANTGELFF.

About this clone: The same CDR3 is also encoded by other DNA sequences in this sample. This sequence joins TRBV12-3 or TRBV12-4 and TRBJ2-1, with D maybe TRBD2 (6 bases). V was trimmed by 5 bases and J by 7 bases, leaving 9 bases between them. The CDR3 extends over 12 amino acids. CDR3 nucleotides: TGTGCCAGCAGTGGGAGCGGGAATGAGCAGTTCTTC. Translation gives CASSGSGNEQFF.

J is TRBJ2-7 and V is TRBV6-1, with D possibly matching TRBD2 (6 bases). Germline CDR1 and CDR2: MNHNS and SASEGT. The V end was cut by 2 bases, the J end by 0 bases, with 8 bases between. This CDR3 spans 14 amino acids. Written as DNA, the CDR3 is TGTGCCAGCAGTGAATGGGGGGACTCCTACGAGCAGTACTTC. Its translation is CASSEWGDSYEQYF.

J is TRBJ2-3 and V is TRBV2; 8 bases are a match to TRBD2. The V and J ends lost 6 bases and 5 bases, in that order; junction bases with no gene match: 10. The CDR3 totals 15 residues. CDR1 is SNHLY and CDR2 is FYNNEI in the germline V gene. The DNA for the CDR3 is TGTGCCAGCAGGCCCACTAGCGGCGATCTAGATACGCAGTATTTT. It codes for CASRPTSGDLDTQYF.

The CDR3 DNA is TGCGCCAGCAGCTCGGATGCGGGAGACACCGGGGAGCTGTTTTTT. Translation: CASSSDAGDTGELFF. The chain is built from TRBV5-1 and TRBJ2-2; TRBD2 aligns across 7 bases. CDR1 and CDR2 from the germline V gene are SGHRS and YFSETQ. This CDR3 is built from 15 residues. J was trimmed by 3 bases and V by 3 bases; bases with no gene match: 5.

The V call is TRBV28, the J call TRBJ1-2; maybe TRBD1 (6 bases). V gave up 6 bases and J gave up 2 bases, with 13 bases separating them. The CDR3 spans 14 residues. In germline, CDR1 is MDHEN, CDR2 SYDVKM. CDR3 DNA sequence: TGTGCCAGCAGGCACCACAGGGAGAACTATGGCTACACCTTC. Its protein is CASRHHRENYGYTF.

For the CDR3, the DNA is TGTGCCAGCAGTCACCAATCGGGGGAGACCCAGTACTTC. Residues: CASSHQSGETQYF. V is TRBV27 and J is TRBJ2-5; possible D gene TRBD2, 5 bases. Trimming stripped 5 bases from V and 5 bases from J, with 12 bases between. The CDR3 has 13 residues. Germline V lookup: CDR1 MNHEY, CDR2 SMNVEV (reference sequence).

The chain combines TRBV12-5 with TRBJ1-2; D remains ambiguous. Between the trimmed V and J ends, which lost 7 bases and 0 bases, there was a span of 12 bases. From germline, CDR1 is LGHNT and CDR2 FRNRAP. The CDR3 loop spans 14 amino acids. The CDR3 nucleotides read TGTGCTAGTGCCTCCGAACCAGCTAACTATGGCTACACCTTC. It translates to CASASEPANYGYTF.

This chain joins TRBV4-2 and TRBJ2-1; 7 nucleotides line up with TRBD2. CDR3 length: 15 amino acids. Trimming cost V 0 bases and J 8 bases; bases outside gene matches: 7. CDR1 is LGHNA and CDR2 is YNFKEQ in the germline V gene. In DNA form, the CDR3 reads TGTGCCAGCAGCCAAGACCGGCGGGAGTGGGATGAGCAGTTCTTC. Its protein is CASSQDRREWDEQFF.

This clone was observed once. As DNA, the CDR3 is TGCGCCAGCAGCCAAGGACTCCGCAACACTGAAGCTTTCTTT. Protein product: CASSQGLRNTEAFF. The gene calls are TRBV4-1 and TRBJ1-1, with no clear D. This CDR3 contains 14 residues. V was shortened by 1 base and J by 2 bases, with 8 bases between the two germline ends. CDR1 is MGHRA and CDR2 is YSYEKL in the germline V gene.

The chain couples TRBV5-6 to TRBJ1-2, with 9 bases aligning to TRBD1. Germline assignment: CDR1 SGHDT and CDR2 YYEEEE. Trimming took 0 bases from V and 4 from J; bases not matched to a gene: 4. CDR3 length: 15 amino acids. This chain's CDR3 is CASSLGTGVAYGYTF. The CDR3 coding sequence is TGTGCCAGCAGCTTGGGGACAGGGGTTGCCTATGGCTACACCTTC.

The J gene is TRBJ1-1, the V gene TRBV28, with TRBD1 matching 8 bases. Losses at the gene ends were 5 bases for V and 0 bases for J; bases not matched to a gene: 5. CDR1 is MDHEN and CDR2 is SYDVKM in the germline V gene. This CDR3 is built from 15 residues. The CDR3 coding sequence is TGTGCCAGCAGTGGGGACAGGAGTTTGAACACTGAAGCTTTCTTT. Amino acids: CASSGDRSLNTEAFF.

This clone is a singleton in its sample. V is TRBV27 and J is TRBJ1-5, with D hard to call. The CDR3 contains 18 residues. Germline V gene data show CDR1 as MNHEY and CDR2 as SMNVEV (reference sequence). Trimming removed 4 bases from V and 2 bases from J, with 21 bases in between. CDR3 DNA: TGTGCCAGCAGTTCCCTCTTGGGTGGCGAACGGGGCAATCAGCCCCAGCATTTT. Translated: CASSSLLGGERGNQPQHF.